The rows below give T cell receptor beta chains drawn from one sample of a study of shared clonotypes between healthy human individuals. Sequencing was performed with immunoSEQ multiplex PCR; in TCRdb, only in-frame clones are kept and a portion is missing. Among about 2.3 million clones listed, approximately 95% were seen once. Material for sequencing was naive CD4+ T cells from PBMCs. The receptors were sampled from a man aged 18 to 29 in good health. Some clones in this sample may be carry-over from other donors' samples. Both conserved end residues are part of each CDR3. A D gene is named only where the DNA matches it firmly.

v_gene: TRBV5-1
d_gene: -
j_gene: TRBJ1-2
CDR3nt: TGCGCCAGCAGCTCGGCGTCCACATCGATGAGTGGCTACACCTTC
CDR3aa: CASSSASTSMSGYTF

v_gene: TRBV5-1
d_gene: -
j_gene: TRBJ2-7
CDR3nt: TGCGCCAGCAGCTCTCGCAGCGGCGCCTACGAGCAGTACTTC
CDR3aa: CASSSRSGAYEQYF

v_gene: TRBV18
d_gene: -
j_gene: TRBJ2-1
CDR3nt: TGTGCCAGCTCACCACCAATGGGGGACCGCAATGAGCAGTTCTTC
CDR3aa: CASSPPMGDRNEQFF

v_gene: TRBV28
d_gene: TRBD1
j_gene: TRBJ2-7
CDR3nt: TGTGCCAGCAGGGGACAGGGGGCGAAATCTTCTTACGAGCAGTACTTC
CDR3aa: CASRGQGAKSSYEQYF

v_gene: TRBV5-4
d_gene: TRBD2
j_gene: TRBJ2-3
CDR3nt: TGTGCCAGCAGCTCCGAGGGTCTAGCGGGCACAGATACGCAGTATTTT
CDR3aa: CASSSEGLAGTDTQYF

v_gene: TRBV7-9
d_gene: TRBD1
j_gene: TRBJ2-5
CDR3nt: TGTGCCAGCAGCCCATGGACAGGGGAGCGGGAGACCCAGTACTTC
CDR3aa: CASSPWTGERETQYF

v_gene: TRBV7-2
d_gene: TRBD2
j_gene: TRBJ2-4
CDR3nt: TGTGCCAGCAGCTTAGCGCTCGGAGCTCGCGGGAGGAATGTCAAAAACATTCAGTACTTC
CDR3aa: CASSLALGARGRNVKNIQYF

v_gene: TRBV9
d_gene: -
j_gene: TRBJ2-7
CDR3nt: TGTGCCAGCAGCCTAGCGGGCAGGGGGAACTACGAGCAGTACTTC
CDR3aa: CASSLAGRGNYEQYF

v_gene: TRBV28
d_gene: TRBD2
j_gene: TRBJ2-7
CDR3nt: TGTGCCAGCAGCCTGCGGGGGGGGCGGTACGAGCAGTACTTC
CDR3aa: CASSLRGGRYEQYF

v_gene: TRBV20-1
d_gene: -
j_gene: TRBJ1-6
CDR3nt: TGCAGTGCTAGTAGCGGCCTTACCCTCCACTTT
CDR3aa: CSASSGLTLHF

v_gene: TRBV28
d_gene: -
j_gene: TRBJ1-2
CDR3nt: TGTGCCAGCAGTTTATACCAGGAACTCTATGGCTACACCTTC
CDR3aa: CASSLYQELYGYTF

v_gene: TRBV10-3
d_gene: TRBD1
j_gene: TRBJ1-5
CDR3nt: TGTGCCATCAGTCAGGACAGGGGTCAGCAGCCCCAGCATTTT
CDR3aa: CAISQDRGQQPQHF

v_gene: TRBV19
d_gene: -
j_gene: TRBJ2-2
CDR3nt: TGTGCCAGTAGTAAGGACAGCGGCACCGGGGAGCTGTTTTTT
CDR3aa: CASSKDSGTGELFF

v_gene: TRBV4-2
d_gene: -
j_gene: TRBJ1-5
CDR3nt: TGTGCCAGCAACCCTGGACACCGTAGCAATCAGCCCCAGCATTTT
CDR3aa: CASNPGHRSNQPQHF

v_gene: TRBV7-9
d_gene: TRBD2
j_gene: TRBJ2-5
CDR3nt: TGTGCCAGCAGCTCGGGGGTACTAGCGGGGGACCAAGAGACCCAGTACTTC
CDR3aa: CASSSGVLAGDQETQYF

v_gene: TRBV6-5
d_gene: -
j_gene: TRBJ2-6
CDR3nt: TGTGCCAGCAGCGTCGGGGCCAACGTCCTGACTTTC
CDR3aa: CASSVGANVLTF

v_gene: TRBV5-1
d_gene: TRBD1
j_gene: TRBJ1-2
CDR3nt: TGCGCCAGCAGCCCCGGGACAGGGAATGGCTACACCTTC
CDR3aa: CASSPGTGNGYTF

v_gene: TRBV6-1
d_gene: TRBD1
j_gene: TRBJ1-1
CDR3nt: TGTGCCAGCAGTCCGGGACAGCGAGGAACTGAAGCTTTCTTT
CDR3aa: CASSPGQRGTEAFF

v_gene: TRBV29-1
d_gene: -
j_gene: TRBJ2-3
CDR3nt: TGCAGCGTCGTCTCCGGGGGAGATACGCAGTATTTT
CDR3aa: CSVVSGGDTQYF

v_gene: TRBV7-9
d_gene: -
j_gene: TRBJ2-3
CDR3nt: TGTGCCAGCAGCTTAGCAGGGCTAGCTAGCACAGATACGCAGTATTTT
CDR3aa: CASSLAGLASTDTQYF

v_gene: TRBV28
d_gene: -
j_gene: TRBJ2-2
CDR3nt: TGTGCCAGCAGTCGAGCCGTACTAGCCGGGGAGCTGTTTTTT
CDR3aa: CASSRAVLAGELFF

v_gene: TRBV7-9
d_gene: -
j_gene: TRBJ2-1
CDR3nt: TGTGCCAGCAGCCCCGGCAGGCCCCAGTTCTTC
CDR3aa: CASSPGRPQFF